This TCR beta chain emerged from a study of T cells in Graves' hyperthyroidism and ophthalmopathy. Study-level background: Peripheral blood was secured at the point of initial diagnosis, before any treatment.

Study observations and caveats: Blood also showed most of the thyroid clonotypes that were expanded above 0.001.

V was pared by 3 bases and J by 1 base, with 10 bases between. CDR3 length: 14 amino acids. CDR1 is SGHRS and CDR2 is YFSETQ in the germline V gene. To note about this clonotype: Its antigen is undetermined.

Hyperthyroidism in the patients, aged 18 to 65, was newly diagnosed and under 2 months in duration. PBMCs were obtained from 10 ml fresh peripheral blood. Amplified TCR beta CDR3 regions came from RNA transcripts. HTBI primers were the set used in a first-round RT-PCR of the TCR CDR3. Each CDR3 protein gets one entry after TCRdb re-called the multiplex PCR reads with MiXCR. In the table there are 370,000 or so distinct CDR3 sequences, roughly 14% of which are singletons. The origin of this receptor is a man aged 25 to 40 with Graves' hyperthyroidism that later progressed to Graves' ophthalmopathy. Material: blood. The rearrangement joins TRBV5-1 to TRBJ1-1; D is unclear. Here the CDR3 reads CASSSRSTNTEAFF. For the CDR3, the DNA is TGCGCCAGCAGCTCTCGGTCGACGAACACTGAAGCTTTCTTT.